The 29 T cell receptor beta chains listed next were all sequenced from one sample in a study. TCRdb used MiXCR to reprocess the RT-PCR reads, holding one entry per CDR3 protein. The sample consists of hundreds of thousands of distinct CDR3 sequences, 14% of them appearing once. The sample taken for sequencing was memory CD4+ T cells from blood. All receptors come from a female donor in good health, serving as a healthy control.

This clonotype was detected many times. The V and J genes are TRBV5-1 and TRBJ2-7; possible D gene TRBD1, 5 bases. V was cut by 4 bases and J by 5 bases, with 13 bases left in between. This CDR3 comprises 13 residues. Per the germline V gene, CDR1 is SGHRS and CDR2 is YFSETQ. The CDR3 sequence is CASSHQGADEQYF. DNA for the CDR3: TGCGCCAGCAGCCATCAAGGGGCGGACGAGCAGTACTTC.

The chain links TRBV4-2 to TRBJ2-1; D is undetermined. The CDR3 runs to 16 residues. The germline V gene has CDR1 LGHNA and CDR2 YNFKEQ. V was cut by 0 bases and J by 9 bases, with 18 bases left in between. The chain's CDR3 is CASSQEKGSARVEQFF. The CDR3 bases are TGTGCCAGCAGCCAAGAGAAGGGATCCGCCCGGGTTGAGCAGTTCTTC.

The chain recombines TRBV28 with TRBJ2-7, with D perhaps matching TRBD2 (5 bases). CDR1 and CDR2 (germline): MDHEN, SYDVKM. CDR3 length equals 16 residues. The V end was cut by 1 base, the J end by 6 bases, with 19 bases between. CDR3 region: CASSLFLGPKSGEQYF. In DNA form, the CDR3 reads TGTGCCAGCAGTTTATTCTTAGGGCCAAAAAGCGGCGAGCAGTACTTC.

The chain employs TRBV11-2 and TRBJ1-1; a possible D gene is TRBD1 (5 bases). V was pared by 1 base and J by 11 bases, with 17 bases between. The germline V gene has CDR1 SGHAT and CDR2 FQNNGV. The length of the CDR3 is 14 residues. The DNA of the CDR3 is TGTGCCAGCAGCTTAGTGGCAGGGCTATCACCGGCTTTCTTT. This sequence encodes CASSLVAGLSPAFF.

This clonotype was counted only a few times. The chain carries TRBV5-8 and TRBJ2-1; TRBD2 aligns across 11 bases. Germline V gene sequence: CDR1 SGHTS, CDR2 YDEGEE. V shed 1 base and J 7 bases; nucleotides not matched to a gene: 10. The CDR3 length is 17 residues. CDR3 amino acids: CASSLYYLAGGINEQFF. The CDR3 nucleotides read TGTGCCAGCAGCTTGTATTATCTAGCGGGGGGAATTAATGAGCAGTTCTTC.

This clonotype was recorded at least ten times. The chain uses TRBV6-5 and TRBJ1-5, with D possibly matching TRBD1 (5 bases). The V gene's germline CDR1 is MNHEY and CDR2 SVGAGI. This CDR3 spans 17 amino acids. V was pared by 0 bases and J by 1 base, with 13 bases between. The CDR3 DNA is TGTGCCAGCAGTTACTCTGCATTGCCAGGGAGCAATCAGCCCCAGCATTTT. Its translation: CASSYSALPGSNQPQHF.

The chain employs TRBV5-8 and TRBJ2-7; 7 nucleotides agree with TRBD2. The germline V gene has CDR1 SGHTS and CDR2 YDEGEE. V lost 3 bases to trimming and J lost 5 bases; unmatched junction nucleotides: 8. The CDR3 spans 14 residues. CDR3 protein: CASSCTSGTDEQYF. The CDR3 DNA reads TGTGCCAGCAGCTGTACCAGCGGGACTGACGAGCAGTACTTC.

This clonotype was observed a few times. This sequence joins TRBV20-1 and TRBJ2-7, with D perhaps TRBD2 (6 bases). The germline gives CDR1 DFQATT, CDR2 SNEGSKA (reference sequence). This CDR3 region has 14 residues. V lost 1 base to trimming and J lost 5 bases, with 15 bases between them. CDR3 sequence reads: CSARGLGDLDEQYF. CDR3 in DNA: TGCAGTGCTAGAGGACTAGGGGATTTGGACGAGCAGTACTTC.

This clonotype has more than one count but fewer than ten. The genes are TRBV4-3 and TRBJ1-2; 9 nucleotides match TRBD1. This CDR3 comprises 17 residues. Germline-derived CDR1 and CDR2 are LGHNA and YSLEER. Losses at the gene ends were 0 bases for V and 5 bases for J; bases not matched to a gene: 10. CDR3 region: CASSQDPPQGAGYGYTF. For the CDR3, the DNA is TGCGCCAGCAGCCAAGACCCCCCACAGGGGGCAGGGTATGGCTACACCTTC.

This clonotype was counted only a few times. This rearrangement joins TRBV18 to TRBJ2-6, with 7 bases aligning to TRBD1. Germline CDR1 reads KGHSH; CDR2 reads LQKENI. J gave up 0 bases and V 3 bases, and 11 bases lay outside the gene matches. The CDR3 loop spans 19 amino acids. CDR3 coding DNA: TGTGCCAGCTCACCCCCAAACAGGGGAACCCCCTCTGGGGCCAACGTCCTGACTTTC. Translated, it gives CASSPPNRGTPSGANVLTF.

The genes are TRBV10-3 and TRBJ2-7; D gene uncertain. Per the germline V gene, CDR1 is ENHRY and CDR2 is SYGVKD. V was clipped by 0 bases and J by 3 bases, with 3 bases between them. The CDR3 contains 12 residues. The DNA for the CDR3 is TGTGCCATCAGTGAGTCCTACTACGAGCAGTACTTC. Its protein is CAISESYYEQYF.

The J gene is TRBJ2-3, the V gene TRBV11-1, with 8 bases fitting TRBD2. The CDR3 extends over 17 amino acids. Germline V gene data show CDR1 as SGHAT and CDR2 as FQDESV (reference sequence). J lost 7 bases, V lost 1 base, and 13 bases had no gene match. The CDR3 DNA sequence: TGTGCCAGCAGCTTAGGTCGGGAGGGCCACCATGGGAATACGCAGTATTTT. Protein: CASSLGREGHHGNTQYF.

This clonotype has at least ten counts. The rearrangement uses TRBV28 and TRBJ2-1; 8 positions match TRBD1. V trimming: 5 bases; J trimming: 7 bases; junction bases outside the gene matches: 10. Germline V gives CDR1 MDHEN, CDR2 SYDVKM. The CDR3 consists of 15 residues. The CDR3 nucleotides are TGTGCCAGCAGTCAAACAGGGGGGCTGGGGAATGAGCAGTTCTTC. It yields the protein CASSQTGGLGNEQFF.

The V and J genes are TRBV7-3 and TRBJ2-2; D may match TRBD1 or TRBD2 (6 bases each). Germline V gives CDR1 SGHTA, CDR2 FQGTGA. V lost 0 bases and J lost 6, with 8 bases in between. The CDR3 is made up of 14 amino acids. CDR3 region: CASSLTRGPGELFF. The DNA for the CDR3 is TGTGCCAGCAGCTTAACTCGGGGGCCCGGGGAGCTGTTTTTT.

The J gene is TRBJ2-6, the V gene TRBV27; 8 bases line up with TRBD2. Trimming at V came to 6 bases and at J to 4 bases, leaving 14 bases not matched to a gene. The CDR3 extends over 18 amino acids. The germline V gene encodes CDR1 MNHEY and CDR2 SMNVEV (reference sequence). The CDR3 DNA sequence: TGTGCCAGCAGGGGAGGAGCGGGAGTCCTTCCCGGGGCCAACGTCCTGACTTTC. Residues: CASRGGAGVLPGANVLTF.

CDR3 sequence (DNA): TGTGCCAGCAGTTATACGACTAGCGGGGGCCCCTACGAGCAGTACTTC. Its protein is CASSYTTSGGPYEQYF. This sequence joins TRBV6-2 or TRBV6-3 and TRBJ2-7; 12 nucleotides align to TRBD2. Germline CDR1 reads MNHEY; CDR2 reads SVGEGT. CDR3 size: 16 residues. The trim removed 3 bases at V and 2 bases at J, leaving 5 bases unmatched.

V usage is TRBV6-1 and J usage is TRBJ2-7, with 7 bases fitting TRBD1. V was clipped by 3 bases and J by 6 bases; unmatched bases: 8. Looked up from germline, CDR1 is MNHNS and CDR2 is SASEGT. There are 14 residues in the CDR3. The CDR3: CASSERQGRGEQYF. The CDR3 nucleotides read TGTGCCAGCAGTGAGCGACAGGGCCGGGGCGAGCAGTACTTC.

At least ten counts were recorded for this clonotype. CDR3 in DNA: TGCAGCGTTGATATGGGGGGCTTTGGCTACACCTTC. Protein product: CSVDMGGFGYTF. The V gene is TRBV29-1, the J gene TRBJ1-2; tentative D call: TRBD1 (6 bases). The V gene's germline CDR1 is SQVTM and CDR2 ANQGSEA. V was trimmed by 3 bases and J by 7 bases, leaving 12 bases between them. The CDR3 totals 12 residues.

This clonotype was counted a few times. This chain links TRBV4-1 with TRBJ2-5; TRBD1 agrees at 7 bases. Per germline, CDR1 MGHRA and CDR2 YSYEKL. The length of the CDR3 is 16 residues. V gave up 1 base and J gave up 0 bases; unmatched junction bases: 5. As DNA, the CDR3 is TGCGCCAGCAGCCAAGCCGGACAGGAGAACCAAGAGACCCAGTACTTC. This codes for CASSQAGQENQETQYF.

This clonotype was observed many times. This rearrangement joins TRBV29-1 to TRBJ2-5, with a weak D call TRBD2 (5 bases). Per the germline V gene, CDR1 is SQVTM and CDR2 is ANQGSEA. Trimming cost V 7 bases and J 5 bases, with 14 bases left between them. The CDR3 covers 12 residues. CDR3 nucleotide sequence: TGCAGCGGGTGTCTAGCCGGTGAGACCCAGTACTTC. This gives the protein CSGCLAGETQYF.

This CDR3 is CAISSSTGQADHEQFF. The CDR3 nucleotides read TGTGCCATCAGTTCCTCTACAGGGCAGGCAGACCATGAGCAGTTCTTC. The J gene is TRBJ2-1, the V gene TRBV10-3; possibly TRBD1 for D (6 bases). Germline loops: CDR1 ENHRY, CDR2 SYGVKD. This CDR3 is 16 amino acids long. V was clipped by 5 bases and J by 8 bases, with 22 bases between them.

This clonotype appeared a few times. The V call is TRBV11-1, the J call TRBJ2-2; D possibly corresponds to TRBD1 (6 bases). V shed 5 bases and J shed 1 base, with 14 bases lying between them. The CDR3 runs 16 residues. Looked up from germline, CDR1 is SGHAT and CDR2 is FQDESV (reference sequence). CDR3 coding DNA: TGTGCCAGCAGCCCGGGCAAACAGGGGAACACCGGGGAGCTGTTTTTT. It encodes CASSPGKQGNTGELFF. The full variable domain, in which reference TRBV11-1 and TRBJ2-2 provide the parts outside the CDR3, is EAEVAQSPRYKITEKSQAVAFWCDPISGHATLYWYRQILGQGPELLVQFQDESVVDDSQLPKDRFSAERLKGVDSTLKIQPAELGDSAMYLCASSPGKQGNTGELFFGEGSRLTVL.

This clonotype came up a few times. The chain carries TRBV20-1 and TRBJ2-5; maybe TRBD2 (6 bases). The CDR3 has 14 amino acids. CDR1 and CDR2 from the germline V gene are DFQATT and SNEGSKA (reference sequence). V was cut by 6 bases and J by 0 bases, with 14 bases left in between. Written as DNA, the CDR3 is TGCAGTGCCGGGACTGCTACGTACCAAGAGACCCAGTACTTC. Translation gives CSAGTATYQETQYF.

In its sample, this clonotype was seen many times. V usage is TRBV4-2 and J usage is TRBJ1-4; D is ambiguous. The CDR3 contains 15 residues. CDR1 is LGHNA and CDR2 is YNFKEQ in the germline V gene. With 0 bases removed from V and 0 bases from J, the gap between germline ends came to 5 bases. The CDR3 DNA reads TGTGCCAGCAGCCAAGACGTTGCAACTAATGAAAAACTGTTTTTT. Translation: CASSQDVATNEKLFF.

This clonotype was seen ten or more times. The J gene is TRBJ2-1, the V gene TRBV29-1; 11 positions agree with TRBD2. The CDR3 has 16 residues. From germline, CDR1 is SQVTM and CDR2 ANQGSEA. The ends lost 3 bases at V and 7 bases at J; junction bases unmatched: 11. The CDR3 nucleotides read TGCAGCGTTGATTTACTAGCGGGAGCAGTATTTAATGAGCAGTTCTTC. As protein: CSVDLLAGAVFNEQFF.

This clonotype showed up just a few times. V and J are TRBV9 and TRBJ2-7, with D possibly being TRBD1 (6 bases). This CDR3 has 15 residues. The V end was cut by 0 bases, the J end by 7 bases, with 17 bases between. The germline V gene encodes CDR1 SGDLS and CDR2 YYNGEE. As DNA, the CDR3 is TGTGCCAGCAGCGTAGCATGGGGCGCAGGGGATGAGCAGTACTTC. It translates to CASSVAWGAGDEQYF.

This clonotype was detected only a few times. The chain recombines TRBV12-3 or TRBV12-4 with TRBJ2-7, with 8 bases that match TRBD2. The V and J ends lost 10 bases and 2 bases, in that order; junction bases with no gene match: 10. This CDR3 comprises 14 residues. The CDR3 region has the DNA TGTGCCACCAAACGGGGGGGAGGAACCTACGAGCAGTACTTC. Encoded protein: CATKRGGGTYEQYF.

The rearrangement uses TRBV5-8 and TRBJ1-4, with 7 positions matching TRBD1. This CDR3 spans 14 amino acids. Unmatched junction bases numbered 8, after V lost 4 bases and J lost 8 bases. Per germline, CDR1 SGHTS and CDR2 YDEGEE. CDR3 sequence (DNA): TGTGCCAGCAGCAATTCAGACAGGGAGGAAAAACTGTTTTTT. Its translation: CASSNSDREEKLFF.

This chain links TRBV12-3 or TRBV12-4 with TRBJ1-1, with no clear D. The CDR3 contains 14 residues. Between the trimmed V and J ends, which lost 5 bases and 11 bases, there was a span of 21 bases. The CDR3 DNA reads TGTGCCAGCAGTACCATACCGCTGCCGGATTCCGCTTTCTTT. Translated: CASSTIPLPDSAFF.